The 25 T cell receptor beta chains listed next were all sequenced from one sample in a study of CD8 T cells in ankylosing spondylitis. TCRdb recomputed calls from the 5' RACE reads with MiXCR, one row per CDR3 protein. The table shows fewer than 550,000 distinct CDR3 sequences, with less than 6% occurring only once. For these receptors, no antigen is known. Findings of the study overall: A TCR beta motif of fewer than ten highly homologous variants seemed to mark ankylosing spondylitis blood.

Sequenced input: blood, either unsorted or a sorted T cell fraction (not recorded which). The origin of the receptors is a male donor with ankylosing spondylitis.

The table lists this clonotype with many counts. This CDR3 is CSVVTGPTDTQYF. CDR3 in DNA: TGCAGCGTTGTCACCGGACCCACAGATACGCAGTATTTT. The gene calls are TRBV29-1 and TRBJ2-3; the D is unclear. Germline V gene lookup returns CDR1 SQVTM and CDR2 ANQGSEA. The CDR3 contains 13 residues. V shed 4 bases and J shed 2 bases, with 10 bases lying between them.

This clonotype was seen many times. The CDR3 bases are TGCAGTGCTGGGGACAGAACAGATACGCAGTATTTT. Translating it yields CSAGDRTDTQYF. The gene calls are TRBV20-1 and TRBJ2-3, with 7 bases aligning to TRBD1. This CDR3 comprises 12 residues. Germline V gene lookup returns CDR1 DFQATT and CDR2 SNEGSKA (reference sequence). With V trimmed by 5 bases and J by 3 bases, 2 bases remained unmatched.

This clonotype was recorded at least ten times. V is TRBV15 and J is TRBJ1-5; D is unclear. V was pared by 4 bases and J by 0 bases, with 10 bases between. The germline gives CDR1 LNHNV, CDR2 YYDKDF (reference sequence). The CDR3 loop spans 15 amino acids. The CDR3: CATSTERDSNQPQHF. The CDR3, as DNA: TGTGCCACCAGCACCGAACGGGATAGCAATCAGCCCCAGCATTTT.

This clonotype was detected a few times. This chain uses TRBV7-2 with TRBJ1-1; 7 nucleotides line up with TRBD1. This CDR3 spans 16 amino acids. Trimming cost V 1 base and J 9 bases; bases outside gene matches: 14. The germline V gene encodes CDR1 SGHTA and CDR2 FQGNSA. The CDR3 loop is CASSLGHRGLYKKAFF. The CDR3 DNA is TGTGCCAGCAGCTTAGGTCATAGGGGGCTATATAAAAAAGCTTTCTTT.

At least ten counts were recorded for this clonotype. CDR3 sequence: CASSPVYNEQFF. DNA of the CDR3: TGTGCCAGCAGCCCCGTCTACAATGAGCAGTTCTTC. The V and J genes are TRBV12-3 or TRBV12-4 and TRBJ2-1; D remains unclear. V was clipped by 6 bases and J by 3 bases, with 6 bases between them. The CDR3 length is 12 residues.

This clonotype was recorded at least ten times. The rearrangement links TRBV6-2 or TRBV6-3 to TRBJ2-5, with D unclear. The V end was cut by 5 bases, the J end by 1 base, with 8 bases between. The germline V gene encodes CDR1 MNHEY and CDR2 SVGEGT. This CDR3 is 13 amino acids long. In nucleotides, the CDR3 is TGTGCCAGCAGTCGACACCCCCAAGAGACCCAGTACTTC. Residues: CASSRHPQETQYF.

This clonotype was counted at least ten times. The chain recombines TRBV7-3 with TRBJ1-6; D is uncertain. There are 15 residues in the CDR3. Germline assignment: CDR1 SGHTA and CDR2 FQGTGA. With 5 bases removed from V and 11 bases from J, the gap between germline ends came to 19 bases. The CDR3 sequence: CASSPLVAGKTPLHF. CDR3 nucleotides: TGTGCCAGCAGCCCCCTTGTAGCGGGAAAGACACCCCTCCACTTT.

This clonotype appeared many times. The chain is built from TRBV20-1 and TRBJ1-4; D unclear. From germline, CDR1 is DFQATT and CDR2 SNEGSKA (reference sequence). The CDR3 length is 13 residues. CDR3 sequence reads: CTPGGRIGEKLFF. DNA for the CDR3: TGCACCCCCGGAGGGAGGATCGGTGAAAAACTGTTTTTT.

This clonotype was found many times. The chain uses TRBV5-1 and TRBJ2-3; the D is unclear. CDR3 length equals 12 residues. Trimming cost V 2 bases and J 6 bases, with 7 bases left between them. The germline V gene encodes CDR1 SGHRS and CDR2 YFSETQ. CDR3 region: CASSFTADTQYF. DNA for the CDR3: TGCGCCAGCAGCTTCACGGCCGATACGCAGTATTTT.

Points on this clonotype: This may be a read error: a much more frequent sequence differs by one nucleotide. The gene calls are TRBV4-3 and TRBJ2-7, with 11 bases that match TRBD2. Unmatched junction bases numbered 17, after V lost 4 bases and J lost 3 bases. There are 19 residues in the CDR3. Germline V gene lookup returns CDR1 LGHNA and CDR2 YSLEER. CDR3 in DNA: TGCGCCAGCAGCCCGAGATCGCGGGCTAGCGGGAGGTCTATCTACGAGCAGTACTTC. This gives the protein CASSPRSRASGRSIYEQYF.

This clonotype was picked up a small number of times. This chain connects TRBV7-2 to TRBJ2-5; D gene ambiguous. V lost 2 bases and J lost 0, with 10 bases in between. The CDR3 is 15 amino acids. Germline assignment: CDR1 SGHTA and CDR2 FQGNSA. CDR3 sequence (DNA): TGTGCCAGCAGCTTAATTACTCCGTACCAAGAGACCCAGTACTTC. Residues: CASSLITPYQETQYF. Complete variable domain (other parts from reference TRBV7-2 and TRBJ2-5): GAGVSQSPSNKVTEKGKDVELRCDPISGHTALYWYRQSLGQGLEFLIYFQGNSAPDKSGLPSDRFSAERTGGSVSTLTIQRTQQEDSAVYLCASSLITPYQETQYFGPGTRLLVL.

In its sample, this clonotype was seen a few times. This chain joins TRBV6-2 or TRBV6-3 and TRBJ1-2; 9 bases map to TRBD1. Germline values: CDR1 MNHEY, CDR2 SVGEGT. Trimming removed 6 bases from V and 7 bases from J; junction bases left unmatched: 9. This CDR3 region has 14 residues. The CDR3 here is CASRDPGTGSGYTF. The CDR3 region has the DNA TGTGCCAGCAGAGATCCCGGGACAGGGTCTGGCTACACCTTC.

This clonotype was seen repeatedly, ten times or more. The chain employs TRBV5-1 and TRBJ2-2; no reliable D call. Trimming took off 0 bases at V and 2 bases at J, with 5 bases between the two ends. This CDR3 has 14 residues. CDR1 SGHRS and CDR2 YFSETQ come from the germline V gene. The CDR3 is CASSLVVNTGELFF. Written as DNA, the CDR3 is TGCGCCAGCAGCTTGGTGGTTAACACCGGGGAGCTGTTTTTT.

This clonotype was picked up many times. The chain recombines TRBV9 with TRBJ1-2, with a tentative D call TRBD1 (6 bases). V shed 2 bases and J shed 8 bases, with 19 bases lying between them. Germline values: CDR1 SGDLS, CDR2 YYNGEE. This CDR3 region has 15 residues. For the CDR3, the DNA is TGTGCCAGCAGCGTCCTTGGGGACAAGTCGCGAGGCTACACCTTC. The encoded protein is CASSVLGDKSRGYTF.

This clonotype was observed many times. The rearrangement joins TRBV4-1 to TRBJ1-5, with 10 bases identical to TRBD1. Germline CDR1 and CDR2: MGHRA and YSYEKL. CDR3 length equals 16 residues. With 4 bases clipped from V and 2 bases from J, the junction kept 5 bases outside the gene matches. As DNA, the CDR3 is TGCGCCAGCAGCCGCCTTGGGACAGGGGGCAATCAGCCCCAGCATTTT. It translates to CASSRLGTGGNQPQHF.

The chain combines TRBV18 with TRBJ1-2; D not certain. Per the germline V gene, CDR1 is KGHSH and CDR2 is LQKENI. Trimming removed 3 bases from V and 2 bases from J, with 4 bases in between. The length of the CDR3 is 12 residues. This CDR3 reads CASSPMNYGYTF. The CDR3 coding sequence is TGTGCCAGCTCACCCATGAACTATGGCTACACCTTC.

This clonotype was observed many times. The chain uses TRBV10-3 and TRBJ2-1; 13 bases match TRBD2. This CDR3 has 18 residues. Trimming removed 5 bases from V and 5 bases from J; junction bases left unmatched: 12. Germline V gene lookup returns CDR1 ENHRY and CDR2 SYGVKD. The CDR3 DNA reads TGTGCCATCAGTAAAGACGGACTAGCGGGAGTAGGGAACAATGAGCAGTTCTTC. It translates to CAISKDGLAGVGNNEQFF.

There are many counts of this clonotype. This chain joins TRBV29-1 and TRBJ2-3; D is undetermined. In germline, CDR1 is SQVTM, CDR2 ANQGSEA. The CDR3 has 13 residues. Trimming pared 3 bases from V and 7 bases from J, leaving 14 bases between. The CDR3 sequence: CSVDIGKGNTQYF. The CDR3, as DNA: TGCAGCGTTGATATAGGGAAAGGGAATACGCAGTATTTT.

The chain has TRBV6-1 and TRBJ1-4; D call uncertain. Trimming took 8 bases from V and 4 from J, leaving 11 bases between them. CDR1 and CDR2 from the germline V gene are MNHNS and SASEGT. CDR3 length: 13 residues. CDR3 in amino acids: CASSSLVNEKLFF. In DNA form, the CDR3 reads TGTGCCAGCTCTTCCCTGGTTAATGAAAAACTGTTTTTT.

V usage is TRBV5-1 and J usage is TRBJ1-3; D unresolved. Germline loops: CDR1 SGHRS, CDR2 YFSETQ. The CDR3 is 14 residues long. V lost 2 bases and J lost 0, with 6 bases in between. The CDR3 sequence: CASSFDGSGNTIYF. CDR3 bases: TGCGCCAGCAGCTTCGACGGCTCTGGAAACACCATATATTTT.

The sample holds many counts of this clonotype. The chain joins TRBV15 to TRBJ2-7; TRBD2 matches 8 bases. Per germline, CDR1 LNHNV and CDR2 YYDKDF (reference sequence). The CDR3 runs to 16 residues. The V gene end was trimmed by 0 bases and the J gene end by 2 bases; junction bases not matched to a gene: 6. The CDR3 DNA reads as TGTGCCACCAGCAGAGATTCGGGGGGGCCTACCTACGAGCAGTACTTC. It codes for CATSRDSGGPTYEQYF.

In this sample, this clonotype turned up a few times. J is TRBJ2-7 and V is TRBV7-8; weak D call: TRBD1 (6 bases). V lost 4 bases, J lost 11 bases, and 24 bases lay in between. Germline V CDR1 and CDR2: SGHVS, FQNEAQ. The CDR3 sequence is 15 residues long. CDR3 sequence: CASSWNRATIRGKYF. The DNA for the CDR3 is TGTGCCAGCAGCTGGAACAGGGCAACAATAAGAGGAAAGTACTTC.

This clonotype appeared many times. This rearrangement joins TRBV7-2 to TRBJ2-7; TRBD2 aligns across 9 bases. The V and J ends lost 5 bases and 3 bases, in that order; junction bases with no gene match: 8. CDR3 length equals 15 residues. Looked up from germline, CDR1 is SGHTA and CDR2 is FQGNSA. CDR3 region: CASSPIAGAFYEQYF. The CDR3 DNA reads as TGTGCCAGCAGCCCGATAGCGGGGGCTTTCTACGAGCAGTACTTC.

A few counts support this clonotype. The chain couples TRBV28 to TRBJ2-1, with TRBD2 matching over 8 bases. The CDR3 sequence is 16 residues long. Germline lookup yields CDR1 MDHEN and CDR2 SYDVKM. J was trimmed by 0 bases and V by 1 base; bases with no gene match: 2. The CDR3 protein is CASSLFSGSSYNEQFF. The CDR3 DNA is TGTGCCAGCAGTTTATTCAGCGGGAGCTCCTACAATGAGCAGTTCTTC.

Ten or more counts support this clonotype. This rearrangement joins TRBV6-5 to TRBJ1-5; D possibly corresponds to TRBD1 (5 bases). Germline CDR1 and CDR2: MNHEY and SVGAGI. The CDR3 contains 16 residues. V lost 4 bases to trimming and J lost 3 bases, with 16 bases between them. Written as DNA, the CDR3 is TGTGCCAGCAGTTCACTCCCAGGGCTATACAATCAGCCCCAGCATTTT. Translated, it gives CASSSLPGLYNQPQHF.